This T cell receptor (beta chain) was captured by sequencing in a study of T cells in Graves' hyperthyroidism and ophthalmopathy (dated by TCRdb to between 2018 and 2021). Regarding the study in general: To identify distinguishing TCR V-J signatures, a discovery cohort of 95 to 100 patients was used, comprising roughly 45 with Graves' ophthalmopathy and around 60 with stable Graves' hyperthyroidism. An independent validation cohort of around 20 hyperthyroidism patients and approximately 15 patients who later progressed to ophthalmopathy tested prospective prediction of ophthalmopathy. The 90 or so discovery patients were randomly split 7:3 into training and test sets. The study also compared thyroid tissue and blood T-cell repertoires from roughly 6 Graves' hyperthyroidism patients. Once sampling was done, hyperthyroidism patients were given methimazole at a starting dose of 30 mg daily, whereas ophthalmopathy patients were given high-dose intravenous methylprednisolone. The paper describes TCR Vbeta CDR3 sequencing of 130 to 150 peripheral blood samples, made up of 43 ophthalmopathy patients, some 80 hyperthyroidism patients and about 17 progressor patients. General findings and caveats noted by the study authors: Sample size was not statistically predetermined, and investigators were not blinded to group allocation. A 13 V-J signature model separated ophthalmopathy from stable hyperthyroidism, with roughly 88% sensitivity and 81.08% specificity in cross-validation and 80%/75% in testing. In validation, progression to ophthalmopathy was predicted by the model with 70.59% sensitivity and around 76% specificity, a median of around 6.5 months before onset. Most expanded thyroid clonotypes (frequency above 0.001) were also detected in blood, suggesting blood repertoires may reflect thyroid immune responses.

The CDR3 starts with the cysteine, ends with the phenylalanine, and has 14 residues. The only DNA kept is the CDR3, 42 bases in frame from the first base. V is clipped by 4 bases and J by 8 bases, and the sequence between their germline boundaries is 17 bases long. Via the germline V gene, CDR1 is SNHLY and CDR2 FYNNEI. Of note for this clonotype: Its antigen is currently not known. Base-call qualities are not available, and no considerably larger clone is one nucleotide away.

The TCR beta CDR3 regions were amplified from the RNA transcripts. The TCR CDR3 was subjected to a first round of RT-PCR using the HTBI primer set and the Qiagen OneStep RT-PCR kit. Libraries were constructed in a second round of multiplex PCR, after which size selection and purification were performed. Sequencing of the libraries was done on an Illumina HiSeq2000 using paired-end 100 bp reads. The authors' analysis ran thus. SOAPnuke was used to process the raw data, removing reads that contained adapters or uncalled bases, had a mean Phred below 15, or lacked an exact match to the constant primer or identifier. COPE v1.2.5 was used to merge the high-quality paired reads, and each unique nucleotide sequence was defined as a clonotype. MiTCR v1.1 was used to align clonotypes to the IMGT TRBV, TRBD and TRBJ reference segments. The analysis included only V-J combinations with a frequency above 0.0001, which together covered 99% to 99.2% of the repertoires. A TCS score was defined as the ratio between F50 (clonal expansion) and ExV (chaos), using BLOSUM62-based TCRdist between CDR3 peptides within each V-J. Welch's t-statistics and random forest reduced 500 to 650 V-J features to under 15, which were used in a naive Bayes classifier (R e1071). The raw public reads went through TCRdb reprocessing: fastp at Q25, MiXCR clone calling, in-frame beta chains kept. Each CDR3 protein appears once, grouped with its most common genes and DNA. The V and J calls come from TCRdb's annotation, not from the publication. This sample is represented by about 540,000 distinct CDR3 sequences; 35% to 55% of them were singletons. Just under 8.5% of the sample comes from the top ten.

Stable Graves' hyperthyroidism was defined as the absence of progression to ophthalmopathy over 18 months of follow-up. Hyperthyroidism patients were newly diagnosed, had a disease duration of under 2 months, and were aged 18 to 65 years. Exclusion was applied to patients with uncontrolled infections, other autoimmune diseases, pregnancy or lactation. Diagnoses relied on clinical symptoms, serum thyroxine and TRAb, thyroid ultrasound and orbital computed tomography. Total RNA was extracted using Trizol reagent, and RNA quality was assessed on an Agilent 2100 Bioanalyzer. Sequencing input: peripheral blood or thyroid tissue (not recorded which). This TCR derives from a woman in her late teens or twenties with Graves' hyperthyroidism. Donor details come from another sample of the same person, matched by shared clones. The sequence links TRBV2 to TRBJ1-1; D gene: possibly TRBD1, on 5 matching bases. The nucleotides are TGTGCCAGCAGTGGGGGGGGACCGAACCGCGAAGCTTTCTTT. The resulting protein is CASSGGGPNREAFF.